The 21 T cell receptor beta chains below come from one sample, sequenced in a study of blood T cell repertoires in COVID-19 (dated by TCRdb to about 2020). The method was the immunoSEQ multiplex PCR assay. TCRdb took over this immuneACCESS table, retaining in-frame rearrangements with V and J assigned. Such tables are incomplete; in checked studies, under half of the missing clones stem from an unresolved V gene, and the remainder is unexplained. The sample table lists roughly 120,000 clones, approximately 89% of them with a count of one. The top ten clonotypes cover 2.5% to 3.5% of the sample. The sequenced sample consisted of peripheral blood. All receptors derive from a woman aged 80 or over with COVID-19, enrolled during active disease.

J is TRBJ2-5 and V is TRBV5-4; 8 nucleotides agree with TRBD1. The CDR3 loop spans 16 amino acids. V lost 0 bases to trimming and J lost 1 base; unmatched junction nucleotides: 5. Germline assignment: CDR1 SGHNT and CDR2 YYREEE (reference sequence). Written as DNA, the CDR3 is TGTGCCAGCAGCTTGGGCAGGGGGCAGGGCCAAGAGACCCAGTACTTC. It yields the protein CASSLGRGQGQETQYF.

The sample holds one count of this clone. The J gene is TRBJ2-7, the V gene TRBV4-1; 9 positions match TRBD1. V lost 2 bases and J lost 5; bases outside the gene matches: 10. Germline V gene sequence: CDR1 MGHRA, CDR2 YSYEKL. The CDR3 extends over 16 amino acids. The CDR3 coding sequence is TGCGCCAGCAGCCAACCAGCCAAGGGACAGGGTAACGAGCAGTACTTC. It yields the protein CASSQPAKGQGNEQYF.

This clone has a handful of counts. This CDR3 reads CASSQTGTGGQQYF. The CDR3 nucleotides are TGCGCCAGCAGCCAAACCGGGACAGGGGGCCAGCAGTACTTC. This chain links TRBV5-1 with TRBJ2-7, with 12 bases identical to TRBD1. Per germline, CDR1 SGHRS and CDR2 YFSETQ. The CDR3 consists of 14 residues. V trimming: 4 bases; J trimming: 8 bases; junction bases outside the gene matches: 7.

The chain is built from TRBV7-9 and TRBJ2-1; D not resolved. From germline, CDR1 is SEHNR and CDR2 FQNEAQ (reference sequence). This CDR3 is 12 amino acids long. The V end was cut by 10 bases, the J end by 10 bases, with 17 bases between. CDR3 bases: TGTGCCACCCTGAGCACCCATACCGAGCAGTTCTTC. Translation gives CATLSTHTEQFF.

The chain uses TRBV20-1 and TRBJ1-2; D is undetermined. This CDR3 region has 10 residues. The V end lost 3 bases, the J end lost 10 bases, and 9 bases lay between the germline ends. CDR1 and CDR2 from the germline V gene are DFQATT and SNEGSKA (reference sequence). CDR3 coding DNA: TGCAGTGCTAGTCTCGAACACTACACCTTC. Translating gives CSASLEHYTF.

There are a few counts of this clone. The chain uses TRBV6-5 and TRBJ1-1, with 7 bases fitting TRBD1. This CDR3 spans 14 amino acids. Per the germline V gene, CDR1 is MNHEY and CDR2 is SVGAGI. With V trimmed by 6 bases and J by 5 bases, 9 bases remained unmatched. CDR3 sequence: CASSTRGRGTEAFF. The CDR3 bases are TGTGCCAGCAGCACTAGGGGGCGAGGGACTGAAGCTTTCTTT.

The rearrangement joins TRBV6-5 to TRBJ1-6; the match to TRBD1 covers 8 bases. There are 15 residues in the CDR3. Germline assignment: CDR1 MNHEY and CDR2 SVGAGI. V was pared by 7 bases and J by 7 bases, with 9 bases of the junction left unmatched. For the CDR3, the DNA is TGTGCCAGCACTTCAGGGGGCTACCCCAATTCACCCCTCCACTTT. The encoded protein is CASTSGGYPNSPLHF.

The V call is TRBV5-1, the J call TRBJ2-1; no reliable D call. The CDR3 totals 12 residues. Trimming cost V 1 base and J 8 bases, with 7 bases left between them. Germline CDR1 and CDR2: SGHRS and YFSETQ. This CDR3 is CASSLKLDEQFF. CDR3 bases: TGCGCCAGCAGCTTGAAACTTGATGAGCAGTTCTTC. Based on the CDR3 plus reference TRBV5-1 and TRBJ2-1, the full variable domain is KAGVTQTPRYLIKTRGQQVTLSCSPISGHRSVSWYQQTPGQGLQFLFEYFSETQRNKGNFPGRFSGRQFSNSRSEMNVSTLELGDSALYLCASSLKLDEQFFGPGTRLTVL.

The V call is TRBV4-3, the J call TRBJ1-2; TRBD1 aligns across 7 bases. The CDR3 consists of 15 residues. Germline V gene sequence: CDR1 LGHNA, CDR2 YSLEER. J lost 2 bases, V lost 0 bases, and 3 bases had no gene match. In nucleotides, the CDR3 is TGCGCCAGCAGCCAAGAAGTACAGGGGAACTATGGCTACACCTTC. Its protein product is CASSQEVQGNYGYTF.

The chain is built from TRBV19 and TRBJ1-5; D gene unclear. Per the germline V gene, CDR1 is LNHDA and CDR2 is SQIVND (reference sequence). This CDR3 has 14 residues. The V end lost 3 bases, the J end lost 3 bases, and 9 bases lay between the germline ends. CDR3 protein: CASSMGQTNQPQHF. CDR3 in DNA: TGTGCCAGTAGTATGGGCCAGACCAATCAGCCCCAGCATTTT.

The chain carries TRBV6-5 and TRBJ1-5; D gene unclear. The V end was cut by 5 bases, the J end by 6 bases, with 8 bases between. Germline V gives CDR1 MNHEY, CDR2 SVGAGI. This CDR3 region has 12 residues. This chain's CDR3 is CASSPTSQPQHF. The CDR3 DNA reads TGTGCCAGCAGTCCAACAAGTCAGCCCCAGCATTTT.

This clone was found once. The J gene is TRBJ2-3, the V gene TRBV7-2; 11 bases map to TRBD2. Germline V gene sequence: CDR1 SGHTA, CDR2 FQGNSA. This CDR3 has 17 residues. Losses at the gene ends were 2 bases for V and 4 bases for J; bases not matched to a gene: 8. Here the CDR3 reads CASSLRVAGGPSDTQYF. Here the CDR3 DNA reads TGTGCCAGCAGCTTAAGGGTAGCGGGAGGGCCATCAGATACGCAGTATTTT.

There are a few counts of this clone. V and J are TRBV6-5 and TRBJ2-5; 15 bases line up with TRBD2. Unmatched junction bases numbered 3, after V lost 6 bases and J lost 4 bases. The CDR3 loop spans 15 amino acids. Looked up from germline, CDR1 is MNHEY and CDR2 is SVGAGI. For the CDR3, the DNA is TGTGCCAGCAGGGGACTAGCGGGAGGTTCAGAGACCCAGTACTTC. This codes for CASRGLAGGSETQYF.

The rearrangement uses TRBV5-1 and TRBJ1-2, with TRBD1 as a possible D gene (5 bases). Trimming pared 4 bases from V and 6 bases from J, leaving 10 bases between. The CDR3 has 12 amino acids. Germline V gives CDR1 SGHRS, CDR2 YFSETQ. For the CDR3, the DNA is TGCGCCAGCAGCCGGCGGGGGGATGGCTACACCTTC. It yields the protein CASSRRGDGYTF.

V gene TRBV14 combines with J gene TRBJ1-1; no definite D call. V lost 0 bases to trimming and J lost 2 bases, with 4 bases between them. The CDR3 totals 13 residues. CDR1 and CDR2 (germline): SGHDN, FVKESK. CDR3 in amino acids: CASSQDRNTEAFF. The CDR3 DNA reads TGTGCCAGCAGCCAAGATAGAAACACTGAAGCTTTCTTT.

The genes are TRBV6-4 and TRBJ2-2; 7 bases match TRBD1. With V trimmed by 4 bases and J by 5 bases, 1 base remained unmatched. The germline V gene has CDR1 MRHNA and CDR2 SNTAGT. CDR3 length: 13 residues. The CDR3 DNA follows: TGTGCCAGCAGTGCACAGGGGACCGGGGAGCTGTTTTTT. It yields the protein CASSAQGTGELFF.

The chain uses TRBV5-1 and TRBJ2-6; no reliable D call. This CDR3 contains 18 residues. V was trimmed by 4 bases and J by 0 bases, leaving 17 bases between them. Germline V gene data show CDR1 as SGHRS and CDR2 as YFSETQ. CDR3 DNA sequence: TGCGCCAGCAGCCCGACACCTCAACTCAGCTCTGGGGCCAACGTCCTGACTTTC. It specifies CASSPTPQLSSGANVLTF.

In DNA form, the CDR3 reads TGTGCCAGCAGACGACTAGCGGGACGGCAAGAGACCCAGTACTTC. It encodes CASRRLAGRQETQYF. J is TRBJ2-5 and V is TRBV7-2, with 11 bases matching TRBD2. CDR1 and CDR2 from the germline V gene are SGHTA and FQGNSA. This CDR3 is built from 15 residues. J lost 2 bases, V lost 6 bases, and 5 bases had no gene match.

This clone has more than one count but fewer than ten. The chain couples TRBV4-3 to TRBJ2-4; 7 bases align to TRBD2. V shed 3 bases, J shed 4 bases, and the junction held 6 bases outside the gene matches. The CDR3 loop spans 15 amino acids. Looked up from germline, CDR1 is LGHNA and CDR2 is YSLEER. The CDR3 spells CASSHLRGGKNIQYF. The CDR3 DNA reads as TGCGCCAGCAGCCACCTACGCGGGGGTAAAAACATTCAGTACTTC.

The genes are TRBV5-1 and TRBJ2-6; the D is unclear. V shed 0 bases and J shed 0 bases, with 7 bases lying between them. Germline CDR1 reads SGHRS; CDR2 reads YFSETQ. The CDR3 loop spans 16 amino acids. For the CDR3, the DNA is TGCGCCAGCAGCTTGGCTACAGTCTCTGGGGCCAACGTCCTGACTTTC. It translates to CASSLATVSGANVLTF.

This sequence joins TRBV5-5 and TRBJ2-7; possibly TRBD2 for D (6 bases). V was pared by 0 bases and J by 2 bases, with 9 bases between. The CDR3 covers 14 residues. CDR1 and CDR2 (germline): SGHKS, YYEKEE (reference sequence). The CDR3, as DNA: TGTGCCAGCAGCTTGGTTAGCGGTACCTACGAGCAGTACTTC. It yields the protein CASSLVSGTYEQYF.